Included here is one TCR beta chain sequence, with context. Authors' data handling: Amplification of reference gene primers was used by the study to estimate nucleated cell counts. Here immunoSEQ multiplex PCR was the method, and the copy in TCRdb shows in-frame clones only, minus some. That table supplies the V and J calls and clone size; D and trimming were determined from the DNA. The sample has about 39,000 clones; approximately 85% are singletons. Germline CDR1 SEHNR, CDR2 FQNEAQ (reference sequence). Deletions cut 0 bases from V and 5 bases from J, with 11 bases between. There are 14 residues in the CDR3. This specimen belongs to a study of blood T cell repertoires in COVID-19. The wider study: From the United States, Italy and Spain came samples of acute and convalescent COVID-19. PBMCs, B-cell-depleted T cells, or T cells provided the cDNA or gDNA that made up the material.

The chain joins TRBV7-9 to TRBJ2-7, with D maybe TRBD2 (6 bases). This receptor was obtained from a human donor in a cohort sampled during active COVID-19. The sequenced material came from peripheral blood. For the CDR3, the DNA is TGTGCCAGCAGCTTAGCGGGGGGTATCGACGAGCAGTACTTC. Translating gives CASSLAGGIDEQYF.